A single sample gave rise to the 20 T cell receptor beta chains below, sequenced in a study of T-cell memory formation after mild COVID-19. TCRdb fed the 5' RACE reads into MiXCR, producing one record per CDR3 protein. The sample has under 650,000 distinct CDR3 sequences; around 17% are singletons. Material: PBMCs or a T cell subset sorted from them (not recorded which). The receptors were gathered from an adult woman who had mild COVID-19 (a few samples of this study predate the infection). Cell type and time point are not known.

This clonotype was detected only a few times. The chain links TRBV6-1 to TRBJ2-7; D is perhaps TRBD1 (6 bases). The V end was cut by 6 bases, the J end by 6 bases, with 18 bases between. From germline, CDR1 is MNHNS and CDR2 SASEGT. CDR3 length: 14 residues. The CDR3 nucleotides read TGTGCCAGCAGCGGACCGGGGACACCCTCCGAGCAGTACTTC. Its protein is CASSGPGTPSEQYF.

This rearrangement joins TRBV6-6 to TRBJ2-1; weak D call: TRBD1 (5 bases). The CDR3 sequence is 15 residues long. The germline V gene encodes CDR1 MNHNY and CDR2 SVGAGI (reference sequence). Trimming took 6 bases from V and 7 from J, leaving 19 bases between them. The CDR3 sequence is CASSSSGARLNEQFF. The CDR3, as DNA: TGTGCCAGCAGCTCCAGTGGGGCTAGGTTGAATGAGCAGTTCTTC.

This clonotype occurred a few times. The junction departs from the called germline gene at one end, perhaps through a read error. This chain connects TRBV4-3 to TRBJ2-7; 10 bases fit TRBD2. This CDR3 comprises 14 residues. Germline V lookup: CDR1 LGHNA, CDR2 YSLEER. CDR3 protein: CASSQDVSGRAMYF. The CDR3 region has the DNA TGCGCCAGCAGCCAAGATGTCAGCGGGAGGGCCATGTATTTC.

This rearrangement joins TRBV2 to TRBJ2-7; D is undetermined. Germline V gene lookup returns CDR1 SNHLY and CDR2 FYNNEI. There are 13 residues in the CDR3. V dropped 7 bases and J dropped 6 bases, with 16 bases sitting between them. The chain's CDR3 is CASNDSPRTEQYF. CDR3 bases: TGTGCCAGCAACGACTCGCCACGGACCGAGCAGTACTTC.

The chain recombines TRBV6-1 with TRBJ1-1; TRBD1 aligns across 9 bases. CDR3 size: 15 residues. J was trimmed by 4 bases and V by 6 bases; bases with no gene match: 9. CDR1 and CDR2 from the germline V gene are MNHNS and SASEGT. CDR3 residues: CASRTDRGGITEAFF. The CDR3 bases are TGTGCCAGCAGAACGGACAGGGGCGGAATCACTGAAGCTTTCTTT.

In this sample, this clonotype turned up a few times. The V call is TRBV20-1, the J call TRBJ2-1; no reliable D call. V lost 0 bases and J lost 6, with 9 bases in between. CDR3 length equals 13 residues. CDR1 DFQATT and CDR2 SNEGSKA come from the germline V gene (reference sequence). The CDR3: CSARDPNSNEQFF. In nucleotides, the CDR3 is TGCAGTGCTAGAGATCCCAACTCCAATGAGCAGTTCTTC.

The V and J genes are TRBV24-1 and TRBJ2-1; TRBD2 is a possible D gene (5 bases). The length of the CDR3 is 14 residues. Germline-derived CDR1 and CDR2 are KGHDR and SFDVKD. Between the trimmed V and J ends, which lost 3 bases and 6 bases, there was a span of 11 bases. CDR3 sequence: CATSDPLAGNEQFF. The DNA for the CDR3 is TGTGCCACCAGTGATCCTCTAGCCGGCAATGAGCAGTTCTTC.

V and J are TRBV19 and TRBJ1-2; D gene unclear. The V and J ends lost 4 bases and 13 bases respectively, with 16 bases between them. CDR1 and CDR2 from the germline V gene are LNHDA and SQIVND (reference sequence). This CDR3 has 12 amino acids. The CDR3: CASSTAARAVTF. In DNA form, the CDR3 reads TGTGCCAGTAGTACGGCAGCCCGAGCAGTCACCTTC. Drawing the rest from reference TRBV19 and TRBJ1-2, the complete variable domain is DGGITQSPKYLFRKEGQNVTLSCEQNLNHDAMYWYRQDPGQGLRLIYYSQIVNDFQKGDIAEGYSVSREKKESFPLTVTSAQKNPTAFYLCASSTAARAVTFGSGTRLTVV.

This clonotype was counted at least ten times. The chain couples TRBV5-4 to TRBJ2-3, with TRBD2 matching 11 bases. The CDR3 has 16 residues. Germline CDR1 and CDR2: SGHNT and YYREEE (reference sequence). V lost 3 bases, J lost 2 bases, and 5 bases stayed unmatched. CDR3 amino acids: CASSSRLAGHTDTQYF. The CDR3 coding sequence is TGTGCCAGCAGCTCTAGACTAGCGGGACACACAGATACGCAGTATTTT.

This rearrangement joins TRBV20-1 to TRBJ2-3; D may be TRBD2 (5 bases). The CDR3 sequence is 15 residues long. The V gene's germline CDR1 is DFQATT and CDR2 SNEGSKA (reference sequence). V was shortened by 0 bases and J by 0 bases, with 10 bases between the two germline ends. The CDR3 DNA reads TGCAGTGCTAGAGAAAACGGGATAAGCACAGATACGCAGTATTTT. This gives the protein CSARENGISTDTQYF.

In its sample, this clonotype was seen once. This chain connects TRBV4-3 to TRBJ1-2; 7 bases align to TRBD1. Germline CDR1 is LGHNA and CDR2 is YSLEER. Losses at the gene ends were 4 bases for V and 7 bases for J; bases not matched to a gene: 6. The CDR3 spans 13 residues. CDR3 nucleotides: TGCGCCAGCAGCCTCAGGGACAGCGGTGGCTACACCTTC. Translated: CASSLRDSGGYTF.

This clonotype occurred a few times. CDR3 DNA sequence: TGCAGTGCTAGAGAGAGGGGCTGGCTAGCGTCGGGTGAGCAGTTCTTC. Translating it yields CSARERGWLASGEQFF. This rearrangement joins TRBV20-1 to TRBJ2-1; D is possibly TRBD2 (6 bases). The CDR3 extends over 16 amino acids. Germline V gene data show CDR1 as DFQATT and CDR2 as SNEGSKA (reference sequence). V gave up 0 bases and J gave up 9 bases, with 21 bases separating them.

V and J are TRBV7-8 and TRBJ2-7; D is unclear. The CDR3 is 14 residues long. Trimming cost V 4 bases and J 5 bases, with 15 bases left between them. Germline V gives CDR1 SGHVS, CDR2 FQNEAQ. DNA for the CDR3: TGTGCCAGCAGCTCGAGTCGTGTGGAACACGAGCAGTACTTC. Translating it yields CASSSSRVEHEQYF.

In this sample, this clonotype turned up a few times. J is TRBJ1-1 and V is TRBV20-1, with no clear D. CDR3 length: 14 amino acids. The germline V gene encodes CDR1 DFQATT and CDR2 SNEGSKA (reference sequence). Trimming stripped 3 bases from V and 1 base from J, with 12 bases between. The CDR3 loop reads CSASLVRGNTEAFF. CDR3 DNA: TGCAGTGCTAGTTTGGTTCGGGGGAACACTGAAGCTTTCTTT.

This rearrangement joins TRBV7-9 to TRBJ2-2; 7 bases match TRBD2. The trim removed 5 bases at V and 4 bases at J, leaving 7 bases unmatched. Germline loops: CDR1 SEHNR, CDR2 FQNEAQ (reference sequence). The CDR3 totals 15 residues. CDR3 protein: CASSPGEGVTGELFF. The CDR3 nucleotides are TGTGCCAGCAGCCCCGGGGAGGGAGTCACCGGGGAGCTGTTTTTT.

This clonotype has a handful of counts. The J gene is TRBJ1-1, the V gene TRBV20-1, with D possibly TRBD1 on 6 matching bases. This CDR3 has 13 residues. Trimming cost V 3 bases and J 1 base, with 9 bases left between them. Germline CDR1 and CDR2: DFQATT and SNEGSKA (reference sequence). CDR3 loop: CSARGATNTEAFF. Written as DNA, the CDR3 is TGCAGTGCTAGGGGGGCTACGAACACTGAAGCTTTCTTT.

This clonotype was observed at least ten times. The chain recombines TRBV7-3 with TRBJ2-3; D gene uncertain. CDR3 length equals 13 residues. In germline, CDR1 is SGHTA, CDR2 FQGTGA. Trimming pared 4 bases from V and 5 bases from J, leaving 10 bases between. The CDR3 protein is CASSSIRQDTQYF. In nucleotides, the CDR3 is TGTGCCAGCAGCTCAATCCGCCAAGATACGCAGTATTTT.

This clonotype was recorded a few times. The chain links TRBV6-5 to TRBJ1-5; possible D gene TRBD1, 6 bases. V dropped 6 bases and J dropped 5 bases, with 11 bases sitting between them. CDR1 is MNHEY and CDR2 is SVGAGI in the germline V gene. The CDR3 sequence is 13 residues long. CDR3 DNA sequence: TGTGCCAGCAGGCGGACAGTCGATCAGCCCCAGCATTTT. It translates to CASRRTVDQPQHF.

This clonotype was detected only a few times. This chain joins TRBV7-9 and TRBJ2-6; no reliable D call. From germline, CDR1 is SEHNR and CDR2 FQNEAQ (reference sequence). V was clipped by 5 bases and J by 0 bases, with 17 bases between them. The CDR3 is 18 residues long. CDR3 sequence: CASSQVGSGISGANVLTF. DNA for the CDR3: TGTGCCAGCAGCCAAGTGGGTTCAGGTATCTCTGGGGCCAACGTCCTGACTTTC.

In this sample, this clonotype turned up a few times. J is TRBJ2-7 and V is TRBV5-6, with 7 bases fitting TRBD1. CDR1 is SGHDT and CDR2 is YYEEEE in the germline V gene. The CDR3 loop spans 18 amino acids. The V segment lost 4 bases and the J segment 0 bases; nucleotides outside the gene matches: 16. The CDR3: CASSTRDSLHWDSYEQYF. The DNA of the CDR3 is TGTGCCAGCAGCACACGGGACAGTCTCCACTGGGACTCCTACGAGCAGTACTTC.